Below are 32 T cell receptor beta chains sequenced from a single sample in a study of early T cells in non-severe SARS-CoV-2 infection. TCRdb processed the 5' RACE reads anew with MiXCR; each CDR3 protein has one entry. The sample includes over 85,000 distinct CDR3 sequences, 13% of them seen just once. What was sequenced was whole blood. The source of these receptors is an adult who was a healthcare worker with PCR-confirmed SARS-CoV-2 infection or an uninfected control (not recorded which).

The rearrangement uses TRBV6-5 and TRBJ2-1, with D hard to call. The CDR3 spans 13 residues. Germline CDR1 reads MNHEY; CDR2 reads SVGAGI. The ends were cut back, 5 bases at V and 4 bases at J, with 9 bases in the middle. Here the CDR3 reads CASSRPSYNEQFF. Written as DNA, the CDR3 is TGTGCCAGCAGTCGGCCTTCATACAATGAGCAGTTCTTC.

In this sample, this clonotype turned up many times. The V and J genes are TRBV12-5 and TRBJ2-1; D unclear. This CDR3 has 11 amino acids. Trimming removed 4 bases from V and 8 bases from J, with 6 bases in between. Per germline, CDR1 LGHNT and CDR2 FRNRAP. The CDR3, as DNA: TGTGCTAGTGGTTCTCGCGATGAGCAGTTCTTC. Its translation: CASGSRDEQFF.

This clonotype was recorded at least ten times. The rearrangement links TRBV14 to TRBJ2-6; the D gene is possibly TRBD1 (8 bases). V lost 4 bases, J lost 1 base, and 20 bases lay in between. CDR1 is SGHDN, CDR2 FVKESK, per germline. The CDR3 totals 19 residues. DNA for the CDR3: TGTGCCAGCAGCCCTCTACCTACAGGGGGAGGGTCTGGGGCCAACGTCCTGACTTTC. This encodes CASSPLPTGGGSGANVLTF.

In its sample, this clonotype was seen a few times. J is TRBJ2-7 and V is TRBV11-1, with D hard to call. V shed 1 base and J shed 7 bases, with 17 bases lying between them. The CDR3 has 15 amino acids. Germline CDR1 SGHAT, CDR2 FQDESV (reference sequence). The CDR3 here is CASSLVSTGKREQYF. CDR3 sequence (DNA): TGTGCCAGCAGCTTAGTCTCAACTGGAAAAAGGGAGCAGTACTTC.

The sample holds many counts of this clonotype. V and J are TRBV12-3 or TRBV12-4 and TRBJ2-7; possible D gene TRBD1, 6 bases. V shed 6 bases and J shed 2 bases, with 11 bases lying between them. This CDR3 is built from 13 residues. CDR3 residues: CASRSGETYEQYF. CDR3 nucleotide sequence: TGTGCCAGCAGGTCAGGGGAAACCTACGAGCAGTACTTC.

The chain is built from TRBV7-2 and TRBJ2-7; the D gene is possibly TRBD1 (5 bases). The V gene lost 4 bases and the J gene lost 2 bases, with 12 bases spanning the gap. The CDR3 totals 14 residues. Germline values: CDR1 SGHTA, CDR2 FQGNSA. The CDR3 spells CASSSSPGTYEQYF. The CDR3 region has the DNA TGTGCCAGCAGCTCCTCTCCAGGGACCTACGAGCAGTACTTC.

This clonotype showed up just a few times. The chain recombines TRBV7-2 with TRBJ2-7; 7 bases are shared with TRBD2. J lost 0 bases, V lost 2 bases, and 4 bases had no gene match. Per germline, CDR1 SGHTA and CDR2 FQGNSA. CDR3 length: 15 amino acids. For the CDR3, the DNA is TGTGCCAGCAGCTTAATGGGACTAAGCTCCTACGAGCAGTACTTC. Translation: CASSLMGLSSYEQYF. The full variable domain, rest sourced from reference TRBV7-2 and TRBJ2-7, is GAGVSQSPSNKVTEKGKDVELRCDPISGHTALYWYRQSLGQGLEFLIYFQGNSAPDKSGLPSDRFSAERTGGSVSTLTIQRTQQEDSAVYLCASSLMGLSSYEQYFGPGTRLTVT.

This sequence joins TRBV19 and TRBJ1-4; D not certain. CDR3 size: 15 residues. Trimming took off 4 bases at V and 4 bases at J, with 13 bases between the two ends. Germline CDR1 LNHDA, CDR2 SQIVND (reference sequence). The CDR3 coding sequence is TGTGCCAGTAGTACGGATGCGCCAGTTAATGAAAAACTGTTTTTT. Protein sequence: CASSTDAPVNEKLFF.

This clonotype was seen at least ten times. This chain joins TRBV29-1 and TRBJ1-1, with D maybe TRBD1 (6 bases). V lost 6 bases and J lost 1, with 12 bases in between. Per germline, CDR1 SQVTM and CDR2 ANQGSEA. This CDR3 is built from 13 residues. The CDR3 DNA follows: TGCAGCGTCGCCCAGACAGGGAACACTGAAGCTTTCTTT. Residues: CSVAQTGNTEAFF. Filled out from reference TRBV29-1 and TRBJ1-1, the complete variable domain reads SAVISQKPSRDICQRGTSLTIQCQVDSQVTMMFWYRQQPGQSLTLIATANQGSEATYESGFVIDKFPISRPNLTFSTLTVSNMSPEDSSIYLCSVAQTGNTEAFFGQGTRLTVV.

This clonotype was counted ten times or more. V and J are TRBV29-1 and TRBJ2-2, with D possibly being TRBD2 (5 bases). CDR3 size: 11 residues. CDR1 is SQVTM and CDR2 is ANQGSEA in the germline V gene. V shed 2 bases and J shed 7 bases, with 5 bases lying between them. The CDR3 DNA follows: TGCAGCGTTGAAAGCGGCGGGGAGCTGTTTTTT. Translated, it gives CSVESGGELFF.

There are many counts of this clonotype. CDR3 DNA: TGCGCCAGCAGCCCGGAGGGAGTTAGCGGGCTCGCAGATACGCAGTATTTT. It codes for CASSPEGVSGLADTQYF. This sequence joins TRBV4-1 and TRBJ2-3; the match to TRBD2 covers 7 bases. Germline CDR1 reads MGHRA; CDR2 reads YSYEKL. The CDR3 is 17 amino acids. The V and J ends lost 4 bases and 4 bases, in that order; junction bases with no gene match: 14.

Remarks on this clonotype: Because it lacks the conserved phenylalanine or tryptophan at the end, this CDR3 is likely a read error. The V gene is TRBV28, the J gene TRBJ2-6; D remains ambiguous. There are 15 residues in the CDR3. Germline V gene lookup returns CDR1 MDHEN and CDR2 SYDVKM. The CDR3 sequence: CASSPGVSGVNVLTS. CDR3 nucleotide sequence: TGTGCCAGCAGCCCTGGGGTCTCTGGGGTCAACGTCCTGACTTCC.

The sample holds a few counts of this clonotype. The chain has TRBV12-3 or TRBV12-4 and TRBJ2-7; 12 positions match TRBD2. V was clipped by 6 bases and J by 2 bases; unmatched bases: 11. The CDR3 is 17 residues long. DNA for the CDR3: TGTGCCAGCAGCGCCTCTAGCGGGAGGGCCAATACCTACGAGCAGTACTTC. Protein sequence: CASSASSGRANTYEQYF.

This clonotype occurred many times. CDR3 nucleotides: TGTGCCAGCAGCTTACTATCGTCAGGGACCGGGGAGCTGTTTTTT. Translated, it gives CASSLLSSGTGELFF. The rearrangement uses TRBV7-9 and TRBJ2-2, with TRBD1 as a possible D gene (5 bases). Germline CDR1 and CDR2: SEHNR and FQNEAQ (reference sequence). This CDR3 is built from 15 residues. Trimming removed 2 bases at V and 5 bases at J, with 12 bases between.

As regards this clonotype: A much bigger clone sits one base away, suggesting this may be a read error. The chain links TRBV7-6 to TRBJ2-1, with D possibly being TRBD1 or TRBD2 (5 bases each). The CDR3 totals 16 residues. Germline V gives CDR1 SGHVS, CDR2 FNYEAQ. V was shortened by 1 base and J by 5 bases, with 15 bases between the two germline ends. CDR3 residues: CASSLGIAMGDNEQFF. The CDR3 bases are TGTGCCAGCAGCTTAGGAATAGCTATGGGGGACAATGAGCAGTTCTTC.

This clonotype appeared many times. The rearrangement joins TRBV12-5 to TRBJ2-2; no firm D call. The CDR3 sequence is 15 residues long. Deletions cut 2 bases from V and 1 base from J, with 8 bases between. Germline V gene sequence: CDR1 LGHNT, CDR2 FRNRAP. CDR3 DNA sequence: TGTGCTAGTGGTTTGATGGCAGGGAACACCGGGGAGCTGTTTTTT. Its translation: CASGLMAGNTGELFF.

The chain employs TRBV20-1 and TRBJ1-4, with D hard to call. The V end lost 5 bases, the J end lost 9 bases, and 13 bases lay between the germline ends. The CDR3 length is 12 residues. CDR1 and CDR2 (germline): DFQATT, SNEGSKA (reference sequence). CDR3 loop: CSASIGQQKLFF. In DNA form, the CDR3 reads TGCAGTGCTTCTATAGGTCAGCAAAAACTGTTTTTT.

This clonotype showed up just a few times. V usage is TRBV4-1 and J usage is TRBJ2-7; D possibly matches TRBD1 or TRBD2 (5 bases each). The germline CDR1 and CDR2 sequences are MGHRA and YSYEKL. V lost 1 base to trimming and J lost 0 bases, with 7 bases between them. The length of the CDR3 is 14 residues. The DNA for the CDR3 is TGCGCCAGCAGCCAAGGGGGGAGCTCCTACGAGCAGTACTTC. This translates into CASSQGGSSYEQYF.

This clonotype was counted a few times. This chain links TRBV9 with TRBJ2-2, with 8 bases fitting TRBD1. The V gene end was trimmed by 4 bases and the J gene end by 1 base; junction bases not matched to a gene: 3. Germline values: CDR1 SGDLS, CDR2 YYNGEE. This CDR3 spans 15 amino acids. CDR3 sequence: CASSTRGQNTGELFF. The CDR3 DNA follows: TGTGCCAGCAGCACCAGGGGGCAGAACACCGGGGAGCTGTTTTTT.

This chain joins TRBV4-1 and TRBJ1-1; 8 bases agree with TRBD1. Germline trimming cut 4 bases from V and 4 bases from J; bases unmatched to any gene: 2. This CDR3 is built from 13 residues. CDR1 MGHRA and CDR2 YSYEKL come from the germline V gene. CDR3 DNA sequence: TGCGCCAGCAGCCCCAGGGGGCGCACTGAAGCTTTCTTT. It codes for CASSPRGRTEAFF.

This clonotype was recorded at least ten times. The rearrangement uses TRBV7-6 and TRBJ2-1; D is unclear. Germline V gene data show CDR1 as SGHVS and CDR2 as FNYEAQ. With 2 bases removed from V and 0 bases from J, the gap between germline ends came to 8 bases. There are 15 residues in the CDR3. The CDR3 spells CASSLLGSSYNEQFF. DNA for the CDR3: TGTGCCAGCAGCTTACTGGGAAGCTCCTACAATGAGCAGTTCTTC. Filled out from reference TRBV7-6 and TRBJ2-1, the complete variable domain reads GAGVSQSPRYKVTKRGQDVALRCDPISGHVSLYWYRQALGQGPEFLTYFNYEAQQDKSGLPNDRFSAERPEGSISTLTIQRTEQRDSAMYRCASSLLGSSYNEQFFGPGTRLTVL.

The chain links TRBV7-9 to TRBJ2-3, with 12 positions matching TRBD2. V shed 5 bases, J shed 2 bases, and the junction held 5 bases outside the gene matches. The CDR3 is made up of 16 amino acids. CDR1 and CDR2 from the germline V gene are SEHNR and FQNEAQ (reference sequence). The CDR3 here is CASSLPSGGVTDTQYF. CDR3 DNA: TGTGCCAGCAGCCTACCTAGCGGGGGGGTCACAGATACGCAGTATTTT. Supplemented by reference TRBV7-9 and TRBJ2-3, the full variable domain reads DTGVSQNPRHKITKRGQNVTFRCDPISEHNRLYWYRQTLGQGPEFLTYFQNEAQLEKSRLLSDRFSAERPKGSFSTLEIQRTEQGDSAMYLCASSLPSGGVTDTQYFGPGTRLTVL.

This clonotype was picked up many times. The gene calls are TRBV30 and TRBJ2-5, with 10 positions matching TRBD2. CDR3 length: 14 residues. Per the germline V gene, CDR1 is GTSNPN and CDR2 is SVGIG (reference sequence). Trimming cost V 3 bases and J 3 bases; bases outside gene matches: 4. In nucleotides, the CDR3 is TGTGCCTGGAGATCCAGCGGGAGGGAAGAGACCCAGTACTTC. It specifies CAWRSSGREETQYF. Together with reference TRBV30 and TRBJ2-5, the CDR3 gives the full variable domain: SQTIHQWPATLVQPVGSPLSLECTVEGTSNPNLYWYRQAAGRGLQLLFYSVGIGQISSEVPQNLSASRPQDRQFILSSKKLLLSDSGFYLCAWRSSGREETQYFGPGTRLLVL.

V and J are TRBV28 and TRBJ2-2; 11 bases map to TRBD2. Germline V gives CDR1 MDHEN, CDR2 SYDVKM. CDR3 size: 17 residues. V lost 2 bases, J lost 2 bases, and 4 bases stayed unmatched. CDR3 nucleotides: TGTGCCAGCAGTTTAGTCGGACTAGCGGGTAACACCGGGGAGCTGTTTTTT. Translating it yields CASSLVGLAGNTGELFF.

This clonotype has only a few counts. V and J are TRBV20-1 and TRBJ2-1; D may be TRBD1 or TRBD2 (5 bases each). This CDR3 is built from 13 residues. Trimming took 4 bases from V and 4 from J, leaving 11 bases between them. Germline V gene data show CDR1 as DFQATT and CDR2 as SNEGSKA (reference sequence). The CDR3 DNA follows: TGCAGTGCTAAAAGGGACCCGTACAATGAGCAGTTCTTC. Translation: CSAKRDPYNEQFF.

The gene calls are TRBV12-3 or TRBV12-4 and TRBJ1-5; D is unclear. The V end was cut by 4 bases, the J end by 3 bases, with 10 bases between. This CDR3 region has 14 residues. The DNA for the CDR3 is TGTGCCAGCAGTTCTGGAGGCGCCAATCAGCCCCAGCATTTT. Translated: CASSSGGANQPQHF.

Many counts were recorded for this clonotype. CDR3 sequence (DNA): TGCAGTGCTGGGGGACGGGGAAACACTGAAGCTTTCTTT. It specifies CSAGGRGNTEAFF. The chain has TRBV20-1 and TRBJ1-1, with D possibly being TRBD1 (5 bases). The germline CDR1 and CDR2 sequences are DFQATT and SNEGSKA (reference sequence). Trimming removed 5 bases at V and 2 bases at J, with 12 bases between. This CDR3 comprises 13 residues.

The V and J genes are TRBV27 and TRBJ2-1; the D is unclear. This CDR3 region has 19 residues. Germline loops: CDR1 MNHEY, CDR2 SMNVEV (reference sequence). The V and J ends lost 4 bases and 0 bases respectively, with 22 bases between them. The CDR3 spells CASSYFSSAQSYSYNEQFF. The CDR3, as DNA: TGTGCCAGCAGTTATTTCTCGTCAGCCCAAAGTTACTCCTACAATGAGCAGTTCTTC.

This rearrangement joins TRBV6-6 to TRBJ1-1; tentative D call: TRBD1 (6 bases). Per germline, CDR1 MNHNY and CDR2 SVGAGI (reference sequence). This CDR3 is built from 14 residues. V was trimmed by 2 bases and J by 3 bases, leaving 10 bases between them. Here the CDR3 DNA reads TGTGCCAGCAGTTACACCTCAGGGGACACTGAAGCTTTCTTT. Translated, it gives CASSYTSGDTEAFF.

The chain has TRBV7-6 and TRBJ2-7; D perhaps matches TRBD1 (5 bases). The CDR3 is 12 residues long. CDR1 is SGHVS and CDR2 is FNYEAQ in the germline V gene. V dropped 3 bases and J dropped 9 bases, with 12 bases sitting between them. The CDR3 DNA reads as TGTGCCAGCAGCTTTGACACAGGCGGGCAGTACTTC. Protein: CASSFDTGGQYF. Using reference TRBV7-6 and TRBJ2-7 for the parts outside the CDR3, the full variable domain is GAGVSQSPRYKVTKRGQDVALRCDPISGHVSLYWYRQALGQGPEFLTYFNYEAQQDKSGLPNDRFSAERPEGSISTLTIQRTEQRDSAMYRCASSFDTGGQYFGPGTRLTVT.

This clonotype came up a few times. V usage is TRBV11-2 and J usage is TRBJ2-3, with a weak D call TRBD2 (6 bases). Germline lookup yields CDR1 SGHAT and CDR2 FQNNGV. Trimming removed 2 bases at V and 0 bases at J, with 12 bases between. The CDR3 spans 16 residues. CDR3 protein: CASSLMTGTSTDTQYF. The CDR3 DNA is TGTGCCAGCAGCTTAATGACGGGGACTAGCACAGATACGCAGTATTTT.

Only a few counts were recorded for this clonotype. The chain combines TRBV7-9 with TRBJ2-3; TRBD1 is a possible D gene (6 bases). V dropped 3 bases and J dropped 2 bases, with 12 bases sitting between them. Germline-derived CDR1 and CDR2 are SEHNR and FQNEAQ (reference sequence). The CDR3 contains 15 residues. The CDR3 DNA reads TGTGCCAGCAGCTTCATACAGGGAATCACAGATACGCAGTATTTT. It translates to CASSFIQGITDTQYF.